The entry below describes one T cell receptor (beta chain). The repertoire was sequenced with immunoSEQ multiplex PCR; TCRdb's copy has only in-frame clones and lacks some. The sample has about 140,000 clones; 70% to 90% are singletons. Between the trimmed V and J ends, which lost 2 bases and 0 bases, there was a span of 11 bases. Germline CDR1 GTSNPN, CDR2 SVGIG (reference sequence). This CDR3 has 14 residues. The data originate from a study of cytotoxic CD8 clonotypes in ibrutinib-treated CLL. Study background: Response samples were taken after a median of about twelve months on treatment, range 6 to 36.

The V call is TRBV30, the J call TRBJ2-7, with D perhaps matching TRBD1 (5 bases). The material sequenced was PBMCs, taken after 36 months of ibrutinib treatment. The TCR sequence derives from a human donor with chronic lymphocytic leukemia. The CDR3 is CAWSRAGYSYEQYF. The CDR3 DNA reads TGTGCCTGGAGTCGGGCAGGGTACTCCTACGAGCAGTACTTC.